This TCR beta chain was captured by sequencing in a study of blood T cell repertoires in COVID-19. Overall study context: The United States, Italy and Spain supplied acute and convalescent COVID-19 samples.

The CDR3 spans 16 residues. Assay used: immunoSEQ multiplex PCR; TCRdb lists only in-frame clones, some missing. The sample records under 150,000 clones, about 83% being singletons. The rearrangement uses TRBV21-1 and TRBJ2-1; no DNA check was done on the table's D call, TRBD2. TRBV21-1 is assigned pseudogene status. Sequenced sample: peripheral blood. The sequence was collected from a woman between 35 and 50 years old with acute or convalescent COVID-19. In DNA form, the CDR3 reads TGTGCCAGCAGCACGACTAGCGGGGGGGCCTACAATGAGCAGTTCTTC. Protein product: CASSTTSGGAYNEQFF.